This T cell receptor beta chain is from a study of regulatory T cells in long-lasting Graves disease. Time point: newly diagnosed GD, antithyroid drugs for less than 3 months. Following extraction of RNA from PBMCs, that RNA was used to make the TCR library. Construction of the TCR beta libraries employed iRepertoire HTBI primers in conjunction with Arm-PCR of CDR3 regions. TCRdb reprocessed the multiplex PCR reads via MiXCR and lists one record per CDR3 protein. This repertoire shows over 400,000 distinct CDR3 sequences, about 14% found once; its top ten account for approximately 17%. Germline loops: CDR1 SGHTS, CDR2 YDEGEE. The CDR3 is made up of 15 amino acids. Trimming removed 1 base from V and 0 bases from J, with 8 bases in between. This same sample was also taken into another study, of T cells in Graves' hyperthyroidism and ophthalmopathy. That paper notes: A model of 13 V-J pairs discriminated ophthalmopathy from stable hyperthyroidism.

The material sequenced was peripheral blood mononuclear cells (PBMCs), taken at new diagnosis, from a patient treated with antithyroid drugs. The clonotype originates from a woman aged 50 to 65 with Graves disease. V gene TRBV5-8 combines with J gene TRBJ1-5; TRBD1 is a possible D gene (6 bases). The CDR3 is CASSLTGRSNQPQHF. The CDR3 DNA reads TGTGCCAGCAGCTTGACAGGGCGTAGCAATCAGCCCCAGCATTTT.